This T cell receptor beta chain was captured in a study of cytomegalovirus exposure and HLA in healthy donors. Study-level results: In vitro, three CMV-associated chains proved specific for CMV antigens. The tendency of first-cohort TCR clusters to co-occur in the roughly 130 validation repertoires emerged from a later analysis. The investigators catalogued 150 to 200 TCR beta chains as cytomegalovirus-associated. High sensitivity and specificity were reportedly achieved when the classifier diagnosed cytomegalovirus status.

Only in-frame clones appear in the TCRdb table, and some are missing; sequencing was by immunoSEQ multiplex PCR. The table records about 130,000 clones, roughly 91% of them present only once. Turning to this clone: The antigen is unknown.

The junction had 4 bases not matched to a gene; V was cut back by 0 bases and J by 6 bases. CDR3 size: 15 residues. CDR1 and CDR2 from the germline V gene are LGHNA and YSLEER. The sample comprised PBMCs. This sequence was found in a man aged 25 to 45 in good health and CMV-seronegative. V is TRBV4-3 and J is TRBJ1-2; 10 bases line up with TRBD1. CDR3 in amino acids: CASSQDPGQGHGYTF. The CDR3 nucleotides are TGCGCCAGCAGCCAAGATCCGGGACAGGGGCATGGCTACACCTTC.